Sequencing of this TCR beta chain was carried out in a study of T cells in Graves' hyperthyroidism and ophthalmopathy. Study results and limitations: Using 13 V-J features, a model discriminated ophthalmopathy from stable hyperthyroidism.

The CDR3 spans 13 residues. V lost 6 bases, J lost 8 bases, and 11 bases stayed unmatched. Germline V CDR1 and CDR2: SQVTM, ANQGSEA. A note on this clonotype: Its specificity is unknown.

The investigators amplified TCR beta CDR3 regions from RNA transcripts. With the HTBI primer set, the TCR CDR3 went through a first round of RT-PCR. From the multiplex PCR reads, TCRdb called clonotypes with MiXCR, one entry per CDR3 protein. The sample contains more than 500,000 distinct CDR3 sequences, roughly 46% of which appear only once. The chain links TRBV29-1 to TRBJ1-2; TRBD1 matches at 8 bases. The sequence derives from an adult woman with Graves' disease, either hyperthyroidism or ophthalmopathy (not recorded which). Source material: peripheral blood or thyroid tissue (not recorded which). In DNA form, the CDR3 reads TGCAGCGTACCCAGGGGGCGCGGGGTAGGCTACACCTTC. This gives the protein CSVPRGRGVGYTF. Drawing the rest from reference TRBV29-1 and TRBJ1-2, the complete variable domain is SAVISQKPSRDICQRGTSLTIQCQVDSQVTMMFWYRQQPGQSLTLIATANQGSEATYESGFVIDKFPISRPNLTFSTLTVSNMSPEDSSIYLCSVPRGRGVGYTFGSGTRLTVV.